Following are 24 T cell receptor beta chains from one sample sequenced in a study of vaccination effects on CD4 cells after COVID-19. Clones were read by immunoSEQ multiplex PCR, and TCRdb kept only the in-frame ones, dropping some. The repertoire includes about 31,000 clones, over 55% of them detected once, and about 8.7% sits in the top ten. ViraFEST assay sequencing came after antigen-specific CD4+ T cells were expanded with viral peptide pools. Cultured cells yielded isolated CD4+ T cells after 10 days. Participants completed two doses of the BNT162b2 or mRNA-1273 vaccine. These receptors' targets are unknown. Sequences were derived from CD4+ T cells from PBMCs cultured with SARS-CoV-2 spike peptides, sampled after COVID-19 vaccination. The receptors were gathered from a human donor who received a COVID-19 vaccine.

The chain couples TRBV7-2 to TRBJ2-7, with D perhaps being TRBD1 or TRBD2 (5 bases each). There are 14 residues in the CDR3. Per germline, CDR1 SGHTA and CDR2 FQGNSA. Trimming stripped 1 base from V and 3 bases from J, with 10 bases between. The CDR3: CASSLDGGRYEQYF. In DNA form, the CDR3 reads TGTGCCAGCAGCTTAGATGGGGGTCGCTACGAGCAGTACTTC.

The chain recombines TRBV28 with TRBJ2-1; D is perhaps TRBD2 (6 bases). Germline V gives CDR1 MDHEN, CDR2 SYDVKM. This CDR3 contains 16 residues. V was pared by 3 bases and J by 7 bases, with 19 bases between. CDR3 coding DNA: TGTGCCAGCAGTTTTGGCGGGGCAGGGACCCTAAATGAGCAGTTCTTC. Translated: CASSFGGAGTLNEQFF.

This clone was recorded only once. This chain uses TRBV27 with TRBJ1-5; 9 bases are shared with TRBD1. The CDR3 sequence is 17 residues long. The ends lost 1 base at V and 4 bases at J; junction bases unmatched: 8. From germline, CDR1 is MNHEY and CDR2 SMNVEV (reference sequence). Here the CDR3 reads CASSLFSGQGVNQPQHF. The DNA for the CDR3 is TGTGCCAGCAGTTTATTTTCGGGACAGGGTGTGAATCAGCCCCAGCATTTT.

This rearrangement joins TRBV10-1 to TRBJ2-7; D remains ambiguous. Germline V gives CDR1 WNHNN, CDR2 SYGVQD (reference sequence). V lost 3 bases and J 2 bases, leaving 5 bases between the germline ends. The CDR3 spans 12 residues. CDR3 amino acids: CASSDRAYEQYF. As DNA, the CDR3 is TGCGCCAGCAGTGACAGAGCCTACGAGCAGTACTTC.

The J gene is TRBJ1-2, the V gene TRBV25-1; 9 nucleotides line up with TRBD1. Germline lookup yields CDR1 MGHDK and CDR2 SYGVNS. With V trimmed by 4 bases and J by 0 bases, 0 bases remained unmatched. This CDR3 is 14 amino acids long. CDR3 residues: CASSGQGANYGYTF. The CDR3 bases are TGTGCCAGCAGTGGACAGGGGGCTAACTATGGCTACACCTTC.

The table lists this clone with a few counts. The V call is TRBV4-1, the J call TRBJ2-3; TRBD2 might be the D (5 bases). This CDR3 has 14 amino acids. Germline V CDR1 and CDR2: MGHRA, YSYEKL. V lost 4 bases to trimming and J lost 2 bases, with 10 bases between them. CDR3 sequence reads: CASSLGKTTDTQYF. CDR3 DNA: TGCGCCAGCAGCCTCGGGAAGACCACAGATACGCAGTATTTT.

The rearrangement uses TRBV5-1 and TRBJ2-6; D could derive from TRBD1 or TRBD2 (5 bases each). The CDR3 contains 16 residues. Trimming removed 0 bases from V and 0 bases from J, with 7 bases in between. Germline CDR1 reads SGHRS; CDR2 reads YFSETQ. CDR3 nucleotide sequence: TGCGCCAGCAGCTTGGTTGGGACCTCTGGGGCCAACGTCCTGACTTTC. This encodes CASSLVGTSGANVLTF.

V gene TRBV29-1 combines with J gene TRBJ1-3, with D hard to call. The CDR3 extends over 14 amino acids. The ends were cut back, 0 bases at V and 3 bases at J, with 9 bases in the middle. The germline CDR1 and CDR2 sequences are SQVTM and ANQGSEA. CDR3 bases: TGCAGCGTTGAAGACACCAGGAGTGGAAACACCATATATTTT. It translates to CSVEDTRSGNTIYF.

The chain joins TRBV18 to TRBJ2-3, with D possibly being TRBD1 (7 bases). This CDR3 has 15 residues. Per the germline V gene, CDR1 is KGHSH and CDR2 is LQKENI. Trimming took off 3 bases at V and 6 bases at J, with 16 bases between the two ends. CDR3 amino acids: CASSPGGGTMDTQYF. The CDR3 DNA sequence: TGTGCCAGCTCACCCGGAGGGGGCACGATGGATACGCAGTATTTT.

V is TRBV3-1 (or the pseudogene TRBV3-2) and J is TRBJ1-1; D is unclear. Germline V CDR1 and CDR2: LGHDT, YNNKEL (reference sequence). The CDR3 covers 15 residues. Trimming removed 1 base at V and 1 base at J, with 10 bases between. This chain's CDR3 is CASSQAPWTNTEAFF. Here the CDR3 DNA reads TGTGCCAGCAGCCAAGCCCCGTGGACGAACACTGAAGCTTTCTTT.

This chain uses TRBV5-1 with TRBJ1-1, with TRBD1 as a possible D gene (5 bases). There are 13 residues in the CDR3. V lost 3 bases to trimming and J lost 6 bases, with 12 bases between them. Germline CDR1 is SGHRS and CDR2 is YFSETQ. The CDR3, as DNA: TGCGCCAGCAGCTGGGACCTCGCCGCTGAAGCTTTCTTT. It translates to CASSWDLAAEAFF.

This chain uses TRBV6-5 with TRBJ2-1, with TRBD1 matching 8 bases. This CDR3 is 15 amino acids long. Trimming cost V 6 bases and J 5 bases; bases outside gene matches: 9. Germline V gene data show CDR1 as MNHEY and CDR2 as SVGAGI. CDR3 residues: CASRRGQGVDNEQFF. For the CDR3, the DNA is TGTGCCAGCAGGAGAGGACAGGGTGTCGACAATGAGCAGTTCTTC.

J is TRBJ2-7 and V is TRBV11-2; D may be TRBD2 (6 bases). The V and J ends lost 6 bases and 4 bases respectively, with 19 bases between them. From germline, CDR1 is SGHAT and CDR2 FQNNGV. The CDR3 is made up of 15 amino acids. CDR3 sequence reads: CASRDLKGRPYEQYF. CDR3 bases: TGTGCCAGCAGGGATCTTAAAGGGAGGCCATACGAGCAGTACTTC.

The gene calls are TRBV29-1 and TRBJ2-4; 7 bases are a match to TRBD1. The V gene end was trimmed by 3 bases and the J gene end by 6 bases; junction bases not matched to a gene: 11. The CDR3 covers 15 residues. In germline, CDR1 is SQVTM, CDR2 ANQGSEA. CDR3 in amino acids: CSVDLGGQSGNIQYF. DNA of the CDR3: TGCAGCGTTGATTTAGGGGGCCAAAGCGGAAACATTCAGTACTTC. Full variable domain (rest looked up from reference TRBV29-1 and TRBJ2-4): SAVISQKPSRDICQRGTSLTIQCQVDSQVTMMFWYRQQPGQSLTLIATANQGSEATYESGFVIDKFPISRPNLTFSTLTVSNMSPEDSSIYLCSVDLGGQSGNIQYFGAGTRLSVL.

This sequence joins TRBV7-2 and TRBJ2-2; 13 positions match TRBD2. The CDR3 is made up of 16 amino acids. V shed 5 bases, J shed 7 bases, and the junction held 7 bases outside the gene matches. CDR1 and CDR2 from the germline V gene are SGHTA and FQGNSA. CDR3 region: CASSPWTSGRGGELFF. In nucleotides, the CDR3 is TGTGCCAGCAGCCCCTGGACTAGCGGGAGAGGCGGGGAGCTGTTTTTT. Combining the CDR3 with reference TRBV7-2 and TRBJ2-2 gives the whole variable domain GAGVSQSPSNKVTEKGKDVELRCDPISGHTALYWYRQSLGQGLEFLIYFQGNSAPDKSGLPSDRFSAERTGGSVSTLTIQRTQQEDSAVYLCASSPWTSGRGGELFFGEGSRLTVL.

This clone was detected a few times. The CDR3 loop reads CASIRVSYNEQFF. The DNA of the CDR3 is TGTGCCAGCATCAGGGTGTCCTACAATGAGCAGTTCTTC. J is TRBJ2-1 and V is TRBV6-5, with a possible D match to TRBD1 (5 bases). There are 13 residues in the CDR3. Germline CDR1 MNHEY, CDR2 SVGAGI. The V end was cut by 7 bases, the J end by 1 base, with 8 bases between.

The J gene is TRBJ2-7, the V gene TRBV19; maybe TRBD1 (5 bases). The CDR3 runs 14 residues. V lost 4 bases to trimming and J lost 4 bases, with 14 bases between them. CDR1 and CDR2 from the germline V gene are LNHDA and SQIVND (reference sequence). DNA for the CDR3: TGTGCCAGTAGTAACGGCAGGGCGGTATACGAGCAGTACTTC. Its translation: CASSNGRAVYEQYF. The variable domain in full, with the rest retrieved from reference TRBV19 and TRBJ2-7, is DGGITQSPKYLFRKEGQNVTLSCEQNLNHDAMYWYRQDPGQGLRLIYYSQIVNDFQKGDIAEGYSVSREKKESFPLTVTSAQKNPTAFYLCASSNGRAVYEQYFGPGTRLTVT.

The chain combines TRBV12-3 or TRBV12-4 with TRBJ2-1; 15 bases agree with TRBD2. The CDR3 has 13 amino acids. Losses at the gene ends were 6 bases for V and 9 bases for J; bases not matched to a gene: 0. CDR3 sequence: CASRGLAGGEQFF. The CDR3 nucleotides read TGTGCCAGCAGGGGACTAGCGGGAGGTGAGCAGTTCTTC.

Only a few counts were recorded for this clone. The chain combines TRBV7-2 with TRBJ2-5, with TRBD1 matching 7 bases. Germline assignment: CDR1 SGHTA and CDR2 FQGNSA. CDR3 length: 18 residues. The ends lost 1 base at V and 5 bases at J; junction bases unmatched: 16. In DNA, the CDR3 is TGTGCCAGCAGCTTAGTGACCCGAGGGGGCCCCCTGGGGGAGACCCAGTACTTC. This sequence encodes CASSLVTRGGPLGETQYF.

The V gene is TRBV5-6, the J gene TRBJ1-4, with a weak D call TRBD1 (6 bases). CDR3 length: 17 residues. The germline CDR1 and CDR2 sequences are SGHDT and YYEEEE. Trimming took 2 bases from V and 0 from J, leaving 14 bases between them. The DNA of the CDR3 is TGTGCCAGCAGCTTAAGGACAGAGGAAACAACTAATGAAAAACTGTTTTTT. This gives the protein CASSLRTEETTNEKLFF.

This clone was seen a handful of times. The V call is TRBV18, the J call TRBJ2-3; D unresolved. CDR3 length equals 12 residues. Germline lookup yields CDR1 KGHSH and CDR2 LQKENI. Trimming took 5 bases from V and 0 from J, leaving 3 bases between them. The CDR3 region is CASSASTDTQYF. In DNA, the CDR3 is TGTGCCAGCTCAGCTAGCACAGATACGCAGTATTTT.

The chain uses TRBV19 and TRBJ2-1, with 7 nucleotides matching TRBD2. Germline CDR1 and CDR2: LNHDA and SQIVND (reference sequence). V shed 5 bases, J shed 0 bases, and the junction held 4 bases outside the gene matches. The CDR3 spans 15 residues. DNA for the CDR3: TGTGCCAGTAGTGAACTAGCGAACTCCTACAATGAGCAGTTCTTC. Encoded protein: CASSELANSYNEQFF.

V and J are TRBV29-1 and TRBJ2-3; 10 nucleotides align to TRBD1. CDR3 length: 14 residues. Germline-derived CDR1 and CDR2 are SQVTM and ANQGSEA. The V gene end was trimmed by 7 bases and the J gene end by 6 bases; junction bases not matched to a gene: 10. CDR3 sequence reads: CSASSGTGADTQYF. CDR3 nucleotides: TGCAGCGCCTCGTCCGGGACAGGGGCCGATACGCAGTATTTT.

In its sample, this clone was seen a few times. CDR3 sequence reads: CASSTTNYGYTF. CDR3 in DNA: TGTGCCAGCAGCACGACTAACTATGGCTACACCTTC. The rearrangement links TRBV7-9 to TRBJ1-2, with unresolved D. CDR3 length equals 12 residues. Germline CDR1 reads SEHNR; CDR2 reads FQNEAQ (reference sequence). Trimming removed 5 bases at V and 0 bases at J, with 4 bases between.